The T cell receptor (beta chain) under discussion was sequenced for a study of radiation and T cells in renal cell carcinoma. The assay was immunoSEQ multiplex PCR, and TCRdb's table has in-frame clones only and misses some. The table records some 120,000 clones, roughly 85% of them present only once. As to time point: baseline pretreatment blood. The sample's treatment: 15 Gy SBRT to primary tumor, nephrectomy 4 weeks later. Germline V gene sequence: CDR1 MNHNS, CDR2 SASEGT. The CDR3 is 14 residues long. V dropped 7 bases and J dropped 2 bases, with 11 bases sitting between them. The TCR sequence derives from a woman aged 60 to 75 with renal cell carcinoma. The sample in question was blood, obtained from a patient whose treatment included radiotherapy and nephrectomy. The rearrangement links TRBV6-1 to TRBJ2-2, with D possibly being TRBD1 (6 bases). Here the CDR3 reads CASKGVANTGELFF. CDR3 DNA: TGTGCCAGCAAGGGGGTGGCCAACACCGGGGAGCTGTTTTTT.